This record concerns one T cell receptor beta chain sequence. Its antigen is still unknown. The source of the sample is a study of cytomegalovirus exposure and HLA in healthy donors. In the PCR, 60 Vbeta and 13 Jbeta primers were used. Sequencing was performed with immunoSEQ multiplex PCR; in TCRdb, only in-frame clones are kept and a portion is missing. The repertoire holds some 150,000 clones, approximately 80% seen once, with around 6% in the top ten. The study's findings and limits: The majority of CMV-associated TCR beta chains were reported as apparently HLA-restricted in a later analysis. Later on, a genetic analysis was performed. It linked a missense variant in DCLRE1C with V- and J-gene trimming of TCR beta. The authors listed 164 TCR beta chains as cytomegalovirus-associated.

The germline V and J ends were trimmed by 6 bases and 9 bases, with 18 bases remaining between them. Germline V lookup: CDR1 MNHEY, CDR2 SVGAGI. This CDR3 contains 14 residues. The J gene is TRBJ2-1, the V gene TRBV6-5, with D possibly matching TRBD2 (6 bases). The receptor comes from a woman aged 40 to 49 in good health and CMV-seropositive. The sequencing input was PBMCs. The CDR3 nucleotides read TGTGCCAGCAGCCCGGGGACCTGGCGGGGTGAGCAGTTCTTC. This sequence encodes CASSPGTWRGEQFF.